A selection of T cell receptor beta chains follows, all from one sample in a study of radiation and T cells in renal cell carcinoma. Libraries were prepared by immunoSEQ multiplex PCR; TCRdb keeps only in-frame clonotypes and omits some of them. The data contain tens of thousands of clones, 80% of them singletons. The sample consisted of blood, taken from a patient whose treatment included radiotherapy and nephrectomy. Receptors were obtained from a woman between 65 and 79 years old with renal cell carcinoma. Both conserved end residues are part of each CDR3. A D gene is named only where the DNA matches it firmly. Clone size, where shown, is once, few, many, or a class for clones that have expanded.

NA	17	NA	TRBV11-3	TRBJ2-2	TGTGCCAGCAGCTTAGGCGGCTGGGGGACCGACACCGGGGAGCTGTTTTTT	CASSLGGWGTDTGELFF
TRBD1	15	few	TRBV30	TRBJ1-5	TGTGCCTGGAGCGTTCAGGGGGGCGGCAATCAGCCCCAGCATTTT	CAWSVQGGGNQPQHF
NA	18	NA	TRBV4-3	TRBJ2-6	TGCGCCAGCAGCCAAGATAGGGGAGTCGGGTCTGGGGCCAACGTCCTGACTTTC	CASSQDRGVGSGANVLTF
NA	12	NA	TRBV29-1	TRBJ1-2	TGCAGCGTTGTTTCAGGGTATTATGGCTACACCTTC	CSVVSGYYGYTF
TRBD1	15	NA	TRBV9	TRBJ1-2	TGTGCCAGCAGCGTAGGTCCGGGACAGAGCTATGGCTACACCTTC	CASSVGPGQSYGYTF
NA	15	NA	TRBV2	TRBJ1-2	TGTGCCAGCAGTGCAAGGGAGGCGAGCAACTATGGCTACACCTTC	CASSAREASNYGYTF
TRBD1	14	NA	TRBV6-6	TRBJ1-2	TGTGCCAGCACCTACGGGGGACAGGTTTCTGGCTACACCTTC	CASTYGGQVSGYTF
TRBD1	13	NA	TRBV9	TRBJ2-2	TGTGCCAGCAGCTCGCGGACAGGCGGGGAGCTGTTTTTT	CASSSRTGGELFF
TRBD2	14	NA	TRBV29-1	TRBJ2-1	TGCAGCGTTGAACTGCTAGCGGGTTACAATGAGCAGTTCTTC	CSVELLAGYNEQFF
NA	13	once	TRBV5-1	TRBJ1-1	TGCGCCAGCAGCTTGGTGGGGGGTGCGGAAGCTTTCTTT	CASSLVGGAEAFF
NA	15	few	TRBV18	TRBJ1-3	TGTGCCAGCTCACGGGTCCGGGGATCAGGAAACACCATATATTTT	CASSRVRGSGNTIYF
NA	10	once	TRBV20-1	TRBJ2-1	TGCAGTGCTCAACTGTGGGAGCAGTTCTTC	CSAQLWEQFF
TRBD2	16	NA	TRBV19	TRBJ2-5	TGTGCCAGTAGTTCCCAGGTAGCGGGGAAACAAGAGACCCAGTACTTC	CASSSQVAGKQETQYF
NA	14	once	TRBV6-1	TRBJ2-2	TGTGCCAGCATTTTTTATGCGAACACCGGGGAGCTGTTTTTT	CASIFYANTGELFF
TRBD1	15	NA	TRBV9	TRBJ1-3	TGTGCCAGCAGCGTCGGACAGGGGGCTGGAAACACCATATATTTT	CASSVGQGAGNTIYF
NA	16	NA	TRBV11-2	TRBJ2-1	TGTGCCAGCAGCTCCCCGAGGGGCATTACCTACAATGAGCAGTTCTTC	CASSSPRGITYNEQFF
NA	15	NA	TRBV10-3	TRBJ1-2	TGTGCCATCAGTGAGGAGACTGCTAAAAACTATGGCTACACCTTC	CAISEETAKNYGYTF
NA	15	NA	TRBV2	TRBJ1-1	TGTGCCAGCACCGAGGGCAGGACACGGGGCACTGAAGCTTTCTTT	CASTEGRTRGTEAFF
NA	13	NA	TRBV27	TRBJ2-7	TGTGCCAGCAGTCCCCGACAGTCCCACGAGCAGTACTTC	CASSPRQSHEQYF
NA	11	NA	TRBV5-6	TRBJ2-1	TGTGCCAGCAGCTCCTTGGATGAGCAGTTCTTC	CASSSLDEQFF
NA	15	NA	TRBV4-1	TRBJ1-2	TGCGCCAGCAGCCAAGATAAGACAGGATACTATGGCTACACCTTC	CASSQDKTGYYGYTF
TRBD2	17	NA	TRBV7-9	TRBJ2-3	TGTGCCAGCAGCTTAATAGCGGGGTTTCTTAGCACAGATACGCAGTATTTT	CASSLIAGFLSTDTQYF
NA	16	medium-sized	TRBV7-6	TRBJ1-2	TGTGCCAGCAGCTTAGGAGGTATAGGAGGGGACTATGGCTACACCTTC	CASSLGGIGGDYGYTF
NA	16	NA	TRBV5-4	TRBJ2-5	TGTGCCAGCAGCTTGAGAACGGGACACTCGACGGAGACCCAGTACTTC	CASSLRTGHSTETQYF
TRBD1	15	NA	TRBV7-8	TRBJ1-2	TGTGCCAGCAGCTTAGCGGACAGGGGGTATGGTGGCTACACCTTC	CASSLADRGYGGYTF
TRBD1	13	NA	TRBV5-6	TRBJ1-1	TGTGCCAGCAACAGGGGAATGAACACTGAAGCTTTCTTT	CASNRGMNTEAFF
NA	13	NA	TRBV4-2	TRBJ2-7	TGTGCCAGCAGCCAAGAGACTAGGGAAGAGCAGTACTTC	CASSQETREEQYF
NA	14	NA	TRBV7-9	TRBJ2-1	TGTGCCAGCAGCATTTCGAGCTCCTACAATGAGCAGTTCTTC	CASSISSSYNEQFF
NA	15	NA	TRBV4-1	TRBJ2-3	TGCGCCAGCAGTCGACAGTTCACTAGCACAGATACGCAGTATTTT	CASSRQFTSTDTQYF
TRBD1	15	NA	TRBV4-1	TRBJ2-1	TGCGCCAGCAGCCAAGTGGGACAGGGGGCGAGGGAGCAGTTCTTC	CASSQVGQGAREQFF
NA	14	NA	TRBV19	TRBJ2-7	TGTGCCAGTAGTTCTACAGGTCCTCTAGGCGAGCAGTACTTC	CASSSTGPLGEQYF
NA	15	NA	TRBV2	TRBJ2-1	TGTGCCAGCAACTACAGGGTGAGCTCCTACAATGAGCAGTTCTTC	CASNYRVSSYNEQFF
NA	15	NA	TRBV19	TRBJ2-5	TGTGCCAGTAGTATTCTCTGGGGGCGCAGGGAGACCCAGTACTTC	CASSILWGRRETQYF
NA	13	few	TRBV5-1	TRBJ1-2	TGCGCCAGCAGCCCCGTGGGCCTATATGGCTACACCTTC	CASSPVGLYGYTF
TRBD2	16	few	TRBV5-1	TRBJ2-3	TGCGCCAGCAGCGGAACTAGCGGGGGAAGCACAGATACGCAGTATTTT	CASSGTSGGSTDTQYF
NA	16	NA	TRBV4-1	TRBJ2-5	TGCGCCAGCTCTAAGCGGGTCCTGAGGAAACAAGAGACCCAGTACTTC	CASSKRVLRKQETQYF
NA	11	NA	TRBV30	TRBJ2-5	TGTGCGACCTCTACGGGGGAGACCCAGTACTTC	CATSTGETQYF
NA	14	NA	TRBV5-4	TRBJ2-3	TGTGCCAGCAGCGTTGCGGCCGGGACAGATACGCAGTATTTT	CASSVAAGTDTQYF
NA	13	NA	TRBV7-9	TRBJ1-4	TGTGCCAGCGGGCAGGGCCGTAATGAAAAACTGTTTTTT	CASGQGRNEKLFF
TRBD2	17	NA	TRBV5-1	TRBJ2-5	TGCGCCAGCAGCGCCGGACTAGCGGGGGGGCAATCTGAGACCCAGTACTTC	CASSAGLAGGQSETQYF
TRBD1	14	once	TRBV7-2	TRBJ1-5	TGTGCCAGCAGCTTAGACAGGGGAAATCAGCCCCAGCATTTT	CASSLDRGNQPQHF
NA	17	NA	TRBV15	TRBJ2-2	TGTGCCACCAGCACCACCCAAAGGGGGGAGAGAACCGGGGAGCTGTTTTTT	CATSTTQRGERTGELFF
NA	15	few	TRBV5-1	TRBJ2-2	TGCGCCAGCAGTACTGAAGCAGGGAGCACCGGGGAGCTGTTTTTT	CASSTEAGSTGELFF
TRBD1	15	NA	TRBV18	TRBJ1-1	TGTGCCAGCTCACCACGACAGGGGGATAACACTGAAGCTTTCTTT	CASSPRQGDNTEAFF
NA	16	NA	TRBV7-2	TRBJ2-5	TGTGCCAGCAGCTTAGGACCGGGGCCTGGGAGGGAGACCCAGTACTTC	CASSLGPGPGRETQYF
TRBD1	19	medium-sized	TRBV18	TRBJ1-4	TGTGCCAGCTCATCGTCACAGGGGGCACAAATAACTACGGGTGAAAAACTGTTTTTT	CASSSSQGAQITTGEKLFF
NA	15	NA	TRBV18	TRBJ2-2	TGTGCCAGCTCACCACTAGCGGAGCCCACCGGGGAGCTGTTTTTT	CASSPLAEPTGELFF
NA	15	NA	TRBV19	TRBJ2-4	TGTGCCAGTAGTATTATTGCAGGTGGGGCAAACATTCAGTACTTC	CASSIIAGGANIQYF
NA	14	NA	TRBV5-4	TRBJ2-5	TGTGCCAGCAGCTGGTCTCCCAGGGCGGAGACCCAGTACTTC	CASSWSPRAETQYF
TRBD1	15	NA	TRBV30	TRBJ2-5	TGTGCCTGGACTCAGGGGACAGGGAAGGGAGAGACCCAGTACTTC	CAWTQGTGKGETQYF
NA	14	NA	TRBV10-2	TRBJ1-1	TGCGCCAGCTCAATATTGGCGGGGAACACTGAAGCTTTCTTT	CASSILAGNTEAFF
TRBD1	15	NA	TRBV25-1	TRBJ1-2	TGTGCCAGCAGTCAAGGGACAGGAGAAGATTATGGCTACACCTTC	CASSQGTGEDYGYTF
NA	14	once	TRBV28	TRBJ1-4	TGTGCCAGCAGTGTACAGGGAGGGAATGAAAAACTGTTTTTT	CASSVQGGNEKLFF
TRBD2	14	NA	TRBV25-1	TRBJ2-1	TGTGCCAGCAGTGGGCGGGGGGGTCTCAATGAGCAGTTCTTC	CASSGRGGLNEQFF